This T cell receptor beta chain was observed in a study of PD-1 blockade in classical Hodgkin lymphoma. About the study: Patients were administered nivolumab (3 mg/kg intravenously) every 2 weeks. Study results and limitations: Complete responders matched newly diagnosed patients in baseline diversity. When nivolumab was started under 1 year after ASCT, patients were excluded.

Each of the patients experienced relapse following autologous stem cell transplantation, and their brentuximab vedotin exposure differed. Responses achieved at best were complete response, partial response or progressive disease. Sequencing was performed with immunoSEQ multiplex PCR; in TCRdb, only in-frame clones are kept and a portion is missing. The sample shows 25,000 to 35,000 clones, roughly 80% of them seen only once. This clone was observed a handful of times. The antigen is undetermined. V was trimmed by 4 bases and J by 8 bases, leaving 18 bases between them. From germline, CDR1 is SGDLS and CDR2 YYNGEE. The CDR3 totals 14 residues.

The sequenced sample was peripheral blood mononuclear cells (PBMCs), obtained before the second cycle of nivolumab. The rearrangement links TRBV9 to TRBJ1-2; D is perhaps TRBD1 (5 bases). The receptor was isolated from a human donor with classical Hodgkin lymphoma. CDR3 in amino acids: CASSHPRQGRGYTF. CDR3 in DNA: TGTGCCAGCAGCCACCCACGCCAGGGCCGCGGCTACACCTTC.